In this sample, the clone carrying this TCR beta chain turned up a few times. Antigen unknown. Trimming left V 0 bases short and J 3 bases short, with 0 bases between. The CDR3 spans 12 residues. CDR1 is LGHDT, CDR2 YNNKEL, per germline (reference sequence). Here immunoSEQ multiplex PCR was the method, and the copy in TCRdb shows in-frame clones only, minus some. The sample shows roughly 270,000 clones, around 87% of them seen only once. The sample comes from a study of Ad26.COV2.S vaccination and SARS-CoV-2 variants. Overall study: Participant was drawn from the COV1001 Ad26.COV2.S trial arm. The authors gave Ad26.COV2.S intramuscularly, either once or twice 56 days apart. Points from the study as a whole: Vaccine and placebo recipients had comparable breadth of non-spike TCRs.

As to treatment: approximately 18 received Ad26.COV2.S at low or high dose, single or two shots; roughly five received placebo; per-sample allocation not given. Vaccine and placebo recipients were sampled on day 63 after the first injection. Sequenced material: peripheral blood, taken in a trial of Ad26.COV2.S vaccine versus placebo. The chain has TRBV3-1 (or the pseudogene TRBV3-2) and TRBJ1-5; D not certain. This sequence originates from a person aged 18 to 65 who received the Ad26.COV2.S COVID-19 vaccine or a placebo. The CDR3 protein is CASSQDNQPQHF. CDR3 sequence (DNA): TGTGCCAGCAGCCAAGACAATCAGCCCCAGCATTTT.